The 26 T cell receptor beta chains below all came from one sample that was sequenced in a study of blood T cell repertoires in COVID-19. TCRdb keeps only in-frame clones here, not all; method: immunoSEQ multiplex PCR. The sample shows under 250,000 clones, more than 70% of them seen only once. The sample was peripheral blood. All receptors come from a woman in her 30s with COVID-19, enrolled during active disease.

The chain combines TRBV11-2 with TRBJ1-3, with unresolved D. This CDR3 spans 15 amino acids. Per the germline V gene, CDR1 is SGHAT and CDR2 is FQNNGV. V was shortened by 7 bases and J by 3 bases, with 16 bases between the two germline ends. CDR3 in amino acids: CASTLLQAGGNTIYF. In nucleotides, the CDR3 is TGTGCCAGCACCCTTCTCCAAGCGGGTGGAAACACCATATATTTT.

The chain is built from TRBV11-3 and TRBJ2-1; 9 bases map to TRBD1. CDR3 size: 15 residues. V trimming: 3 bases; J trimming: 7 bases; junction bases outside the gene matches: 7. Germline CDR1 is SGHNT and CDR2 is YENEEA. The CDR3 DNA follows: TGTGCCAGCAGCTTGCGGGACAGGGTTACGAATGAGCAGTTCTTC. This sequence encodes CASSLRDRVTNEQFF.

This chain links TRBV4-3 with TRBJ2-7; 7 nucleotides match TRBD1. The V segment lost 3 bases and the J segment 3 bases; nucleotides outside the gene matches: 8. Germline CDR1 reads LGHNA; CDR2 reads YSLEER. CDR3 size: 15 residues. CDR3 in amino acids: CASSHNRDSHYEQYF. CDR3 nucleotide sequence: TGCGCCAGCAGCCACAACCGGGACAGTCACTACGAGCAGTACTTC.

V is TRBV5-6 and J is TRBJ2-5, with a tentative D call TRBD2 (7 bases). Germline loops: CDR1 SGHDT, CDR2 YYEEEE. The CDR3 is 14 residues long. V shed 4 bases and J shed 9 bases, with 19 bases lying between them. The CDR3 nucleotides read TGTGCCAGCAGCGATGCGGGGGTACCAGGGGCCCAGTACTTC. It is translated as CASSDAGVPGAQYF.

V is TRBV19 and J is TRBJ2-2; 8 positions agree with TRBD1. Looked up from germline, CDR1 is LNHDA and CDR2 is SQIVND (reference sequence). V shed 10 bases and J 5 bases; nucleotides not matched to a gene: 3. The CDR3 loop spans 12 amino acids. The CDR3 coding sequence is TGTGCCATGGGACAGGCAACCGGGGAGCTGTTTTTT. Its translation: CAMGQATGELFF.

The rearrangement uses TRBV6-6 and TRBJ1-3; 9 bases are a match to TRBD1. Unmatched junction bases numbered 8, after V lost 6 bases and J lost 2 bases. The CDR3 totals 16 residues. Per the germline V gene, CDR1 is MNHNY and CDR2 is SVGAGI (reference sequence). The CDR3 sequence is CASRKQDRGAGNTIYF. In nucleotides, the CDR3 is TGTGCCAGCAGAAAACAGGACAGGGGTGCTGGAAACACCATATATTTT.

CDR3 sequence: CASSPGTDGTGELFF. The CDR3 bases are TGTGCCAGCAGCCCGGGGACAGATGGTACCGGGGAGCTGTTTTTT. This rearrangement joins TRBV7-2 to TRBJ2-2, with 7 bases lining up with TRBD1. CDR3 length: 15 amino acids. V shed 5 bases, J shed 5 bases, and the junction held 8 bases outside the gene matches. CDR1 is SGHTA, CDR2 FQGNSA, per germline.

This chain links TRBV28 with TRBJ1-2; D gene ambiguous. Germline V gene sequence: CDR1 MDHEN, CDR2 SYDVKM. This CDR3 has 12 amino acids. Deletions cut 7 bases from V and 2 bases from J, with 8 bases between. The CDR3: CASIDSNYGYTF. As DNA, the CDR3 is TGTGCCAGCATCGACTCCAACTATGGCTACACCTTC.

The V call is TRBV11-2, the J call TRBJ1-3; D remains unclear. Germline CDR1 reads SGHAT; CDR2 reads FQNNGV. With 1 base removed from V and 9 bases from J, the gap between germline ends came to 10 bases. The CDR3 loop spans 13 amino acids. CDR3 in DNA: TGTGCCAGCAGCTTAGGATTGACGGGCACCATATATTTT. Translating gives CASSLGLTGTIYF. The variable domain in full, completed from reference TRBV11-2 and TRBJ1-3, reads EAGVAQSPRYKIIEKRQSVAFWCNPISGHATLYWYQQILGQGPKLLIQFQNNGVVDDSQLPKDRFSAERLKGVDSTLKIQPAKLEDSAVYLCASSLGLTGTIYFGEGSWLTVV.

The chain joins TRBV15 to TRBJ2-3; TRBD2 matches 16 bases. V trimming: 9 bases; J trimming: 4 bases; junction bases outside the gene matches: 13. The CDR3 sequence is 18 residues long. CDR1 LNHNV and CDR2 YYDKDF come from the germline V gene (reference sequence). The CDR3 region has the DNA TGTGCCACGGCCGAGCACGGGACTAGCGGGAGGGTAGCAGATACGCAGTATTTT. Protein: CATAEHGTSGRVADTQYF.

The J gene is TRBJ1-2, the V gene TRBV7-2; a weak D match, TRBD1 (5 bases). The CDR3 runs 13 residues. Deletions cut 1 base from V and 4 bases from J, with 7 bases between. Germline-derived CDR1 and CDR2 are SGHTA and FQGNSA. The CDR3 protein is CASSLGQLYGYTF. CDR3 sequence (DNA): TGTGCCAGCAGCTTAGGACAGCTCTATGGCTACACCTTC.

The rearrangement uses TRBV3-1 (or the pseudogene TRBV3-2) and TRBJ1-1; TRBD1 matches 11 bases. The germline gives CDR1 LGHDT, CDR2 YNNKEL (reference sequence). Trimming took 3 bases from V and 0 from J; bases not matched to a gene: 3. The CDR3 loop spans 16 amino acids. The CDR3 reads CASSHGTGGLNTEAFF. The CDR3 nucleotides are TGTGCCAGCAGCCACGGGACAGGGGGACTGAACACTGAAGCTTTCTTT.

This rearrangement joins TRBV7-6 to TRBJ2-7; 9 nucleotides agree with TRBD1. This CDR3 comprises 18 residues. The V gene end was trimmed by 1 base and the J gene end by 0 bases; junction bases not matched to a gene: 10. The germline CDR1 and CDR2 sequences are SGHVS and FNYEAQ. The chain's CDR3 is CASSLGVGQGNHSYEQYV. CDR3 nucleotides: TGTGCCAGCAGCTTAGGCGTCGGACAGGGGAATCACTCCTACGAGCAGTACGTC.

The chain uses TRBV18 and TRBJ2-1, with TRBD2 identical over 10 bases. The germline V gene encodes CDR1 KGHSH and CDR2 LQKENI. V was pared by 1 base and J by 0 bases, with 6 bases of the junction left unmatched. This CDR3 is 18 amino acids long. The CDR3 sequence is CASSPQAGGLISYNEQFF. CDR3 in DNA: TGTGCCAGCTCACCACAAGCGGGGGGGCTCATCTCCTACAATGAGCAGTTCTTC. Full variable domain (outside the CDR3, taken from reference TRBV18 and TRBJ2-1): NAGVMQNPRHLVRRRGQEARLRCSPMKGHSHVYWYRQLPEEGLKFMVYLQKENIIDESGMPKERFSAEFPKEGPSILRIQQVVRGDSAAYFCASSPQAGGLISYNEQFFGPGTRLTVL.

CDR3 nucleotide sequence: TGTGCCAGCATCAAATGGTACAGGGTGCTCTACAATGAGCAGTTCTTC. Translation: CASIKWYRVLYNEQFF. V is TRBV21-1 and J is TRBJ2-1; the table's D gene call, TRBD1, was not cross checked with the DNA. TRBV21-1 is a pseudogene segment. This CDR3 comprises 16 residues.

The V call is TRBV7-9, the J call TRBJ2-7, with 7 nucleotides matching TRBD2. From germline, CDR1 is SEHNR and CDR2 FQNEAQ (reference sequence). Trimming removed 5 bases from V and 5 bases from J; junction bases left unmatched: 9. The CDR3 contains 14 residues. In DNA form, the CDR3 reads TGTGCCAGCAGCGCGCGACTAGCCGAGGACGAGCAGTACGTC. Protein: CASSARLAEDEQYV.

This clone was recorded only once. The chain is built from TRBV7-9 and TRBJ1-4, with 12 bases lining up with TRBD1. V lost 5 bases to trimming and J lost 7 bases; unmatched junction nucleotides: 11. This CDR3 has 17 amino acids. Germline V gene sequence: CDR1 SEHNR, CDR2 FQNEAQ (reference sequence). Written as DNA, the CDR3 is TGTGCCAGCAGCCCCGGGACAGGGGGCCTTATGGGTGAAAAACTGTTTTTT. It encodes CASSPGTGGLMGEKLFF.

The chain uses TRBV5-1 and TRBJ2-1, with 10 bases identical to TRBD1. Losses at the gene ends were 0 bases for V and 3 bases for J; bases not matched to a gene: 9. The germline CDR1 and CDR2 sequences are SGHRS and YFSETQ. This CDR3 comprises 18 residues. In DNA, the CDR3 is TGCGCCAGCAGCTTGGGTGGGTCGGGACAGGGGAGCTACAATGAGCAGTTCTTC. This codes for CASSLGGSGQGSYNEQFF.

The CDR3 nucleotides read TGTGCCAGCAGCTCCGGGACTAGGCCCCACGAGCAGTACGTC. This translates into CASSSGTRPHEQYV. This chain links TRBV7-8 with TRBJ2-7; 8 nucleotides align to TRBD2. The V gene end was trimmed by 4 bases and the J gene end by 5 bases; junction bases not matched to a gene: 7. CDR1 SGHVS and CDR2 FQNEAQ come from the germline V gene. The CDR3 spans 14 residues.

The V gene is TRBV6-5, the J gene TRBJ1-2; 7 bases agree with TRBD1. From germline, CDR1 is MNHEY and CDR2 SVGAGI. Germline trimming cut 0 bases from V and 8 bases from J; bases unmatched to any gene: 9. This CDR3 is 15 amino acids long. DNA for the CDR3: TGTGCCAGCAGTTACTCGGGGCAGGGGGTGAGGGGCTACACCTTC. Its protein is CASSYSGQGVRGYTF.

CDR3 bases: TGTGCCAGCAGAACTAGCGGGAGGGGTATGGATGAGCAGTTCTTC. Its translation: CASRTSGRGMDEQFF. The chain couples TRBV6-5 to TRBJ2-1, with 13 positions matching TRBD2. The CDR3 runs 15 residues. Germline CDR1 and CDR2: MNHEY and SVGAGI. The V and J ends lost 6 bases and 8 bases, in that order; junction bases with no gene match: 7.

This chain joins TRBV7-8 and TRBJ1-1; D might be TRBD1 (5 bases). Trimming took off 3 bases at V and 4 bases at J, with 12 bases between the two ends. This CDR3 comprises 14 residues. Germline V lookup: CDR1 SGHVS, CDR2 FQNEAQ. Here the CDR3 reads CASSFPGQGTEAFF. In DNA form, the CDR3 reads TGTGCCAGCAGCTTCCCGGGCCAGGGCACTGAAGCTTTCTTT.

This clone has just one count. V usage is TRBV18 and J usage is TRBJ2-7; no clear D. Trimming removed 2 bases from V and 2 bases from J, with 10 bases in between. This CDR3 comprises 14 residues. Germline V CDR1 and CDR2: KGHSH, LQKENI. The CDR3, as DNA: TGTGCCAGCTCACCAATTGACACAGCCTACGAGCAGTACTTC. Translating it yields CASSPIDTAYEQYF.

The rearrangement joins TRBV7-2 to TRBJ2-3; D is possibly TRBD2 (6 bases). This CDR3 contains 16 residues. V shed 5 bases and J shed 1 base, with 16 bases lying between them. From germline, CDR1 is SGHTA and CDR2 FQGNSA. The CDR3 DNA reads as TGTGCCAGCAGCCCCGGGTCTGGCGGGGGCACAGATACGCAGTATTTT. It specifies CASSPGSGGGTDTQYF.

The chain couples TRBV2 to TRBJ2-7, with D perhaps matching TRBD1 (5 bases). Germline lookup yields CDR1 SNHLY and CDR2 FYNNEI. Trimming took off 1 base at V and 1 base at J, with 8 bases between the two ends. The CDR3 extends over 14 amino acids. DNA for the CDR3: TGTGCCAGCAGTGAAGTAAACAGGTCCTACGAGCAGTACGTC. This translates into CASSEVNRSYEQYV.

This clone was seen just once. This sequence joins TRBV6-6 and TRBJ1-2; TRBD1 is a possible D gene (6 bases). The germline V gene encodes CDR1 MNHNY and CDR2 SVGAGI (reference sequence). The CDR3 consists of 13 residues. Between the trimmed V and J ends, which lost 5 bases and 8 bases, there was a span of 15 bases. In nucleotides, the CDR3 is TGTGCCAGCAGTACCGACAGGAATGGCGGCTACACCTTC. This translates into CASSTDRNGGYTF.